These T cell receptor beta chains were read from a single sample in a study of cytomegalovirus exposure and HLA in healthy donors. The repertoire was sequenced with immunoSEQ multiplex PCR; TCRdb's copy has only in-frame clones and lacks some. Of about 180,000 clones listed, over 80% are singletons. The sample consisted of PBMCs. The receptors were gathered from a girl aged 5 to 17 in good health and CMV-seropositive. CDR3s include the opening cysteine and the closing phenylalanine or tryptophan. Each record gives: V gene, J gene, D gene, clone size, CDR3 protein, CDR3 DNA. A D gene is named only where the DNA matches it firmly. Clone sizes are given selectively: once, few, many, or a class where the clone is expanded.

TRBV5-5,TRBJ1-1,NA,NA,CASSLVHLNTEAFF,TGTGCCAGCAGCTTGGTACACCTGAACACTGAAGCTTTCTTT
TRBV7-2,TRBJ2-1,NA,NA,CASSSLGTGGDEQFF,TGTGCCAGCAGCTCCCTGGGGACTGGCGGGGATGAGCAGTTCTTC
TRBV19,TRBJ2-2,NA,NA,CASRTTAGWGGELFF,TGTGCCAGTAGAACGACGGCGGGATGGGGCGGGGAGCTGTTTTTT
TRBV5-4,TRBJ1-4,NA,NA,CASSWGTTEKLFF,TGTGCCAGCAGCTGGGGGACAACTGAAAAACTGTTTTTT
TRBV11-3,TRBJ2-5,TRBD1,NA,CASSKTGAYETQYF,TGTGCCAGCAGCAAGACAGGGGCTTATGAGACCCAGTACTTC
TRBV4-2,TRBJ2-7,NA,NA,CASSQASRELFVYEQYF,TGTGCCAGCAGCCAAGCTTCGCGGGAACTATTTGTCTACGAGCAGTACTTC
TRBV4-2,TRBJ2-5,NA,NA,CASSQDPREETQYF,TGTGCCAGCAGCCAAGATCCCAGGGAAGAGACCCAGTACTTC
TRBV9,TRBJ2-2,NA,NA,CASSARGLVWAGELFF,TGTGCCAGCAGCGCGAGAGGGCTAGTATGGGCCGGGGAGCTGTTTTTT
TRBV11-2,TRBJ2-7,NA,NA,CASSLDPGVVYEQYF,TGTGCCAGCAGCTTGGATCCGGGAGTTGTGTACGAGCAGTACTTC
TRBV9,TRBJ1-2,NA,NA,CASSVEGVDRGYTF,TGTGCCAGCAGCGTAGAAGGGGTAGATAGAGGCTACACCTTC
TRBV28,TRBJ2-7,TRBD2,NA,CASSLGGTSGSYEQYF,TGTGCCAGCAGTTTAGGAGGGACTAGCGGGAGCTACGAGCAGTACTTC
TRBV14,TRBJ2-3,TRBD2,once,CASSQRLAGGTADTQYF,TGTGCCAGCAGCCAACGGTTGGCGGGAGGGACTGCAGATACGCAGTATTTT
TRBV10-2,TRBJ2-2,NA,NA,CASTGVGGVTISNTGELFF,TGCGCCAGCACGGGGGTAGGAGGCGTAACAATTTCGAACACCGGGGAGCTGTTTTTT
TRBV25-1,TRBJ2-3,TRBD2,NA,CASSTFSGSGGTDTQYF,TGTGCCAGCAGTACCTTTAGCGGGAGTGGAGGCACAGATACGCAGTATTTT
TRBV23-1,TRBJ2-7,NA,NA,CASSQLTGRSYEQYF,TGCGCCAGCAGTCAATTGACAGGACGGAGCTACGAGCAGTACTTC
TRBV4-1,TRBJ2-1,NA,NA,CASSQDKLAFSYNEQFF,TGCGCCAGCAGCCAGGATAAGCTAGCGTTCTCCTACAATGAGCAGTTCTTC
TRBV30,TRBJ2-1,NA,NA,CAWKRLGYNEQFF,TGTGCCTGGAAGAGGTTAGGCTACAATGAGCAGTTCTTC
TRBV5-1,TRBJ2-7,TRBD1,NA,CASSRKGGQGDEQYF,TGCGCCAGCAGCCGCAAAGGGGGACAGGGAGACGAGCAGTACTTC
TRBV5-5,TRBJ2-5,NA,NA,CASSFSGEETQYF,TGTGCCAGCAGCTTTTCAGGGGAAGAGACCCAGTACTTC
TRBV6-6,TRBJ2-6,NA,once,CASSYSGGANVLTF,TGTGCCAGCAGTTACTCGGGCGGGGCCAACGTCCTGACTTTC
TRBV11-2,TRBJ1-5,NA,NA,CASSVQGNSNQPQHF,TGTGCCAGCAGCGTACAGGGAAATAGCAATCAGCCCCAGCATTTT
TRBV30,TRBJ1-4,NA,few,CAWPGPEKLFF,TGTGCCTGGCCGGGTCCTGAAAAACTGTTTTTT
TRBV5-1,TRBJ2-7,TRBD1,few,CASSLGPGQGAYEQYF,TGCGCCAGCAGCTTGGGACCGGGACAGGGGGCTTACGAGCAGTACTTC
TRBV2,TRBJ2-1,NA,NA,CASSDRVLYNEQFF,TGTGCCAGCAGTGACAGGGTGCTATACAATGAGCAGTTCTTC
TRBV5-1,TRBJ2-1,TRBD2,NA,CASSLAGLAGVTPLSYNEQFF,TGCGCCAGCAGCTTGGCCGGACTAGCGGGGGTGACTCCCCTCTCCTACAATGAGCAGTTCTTC
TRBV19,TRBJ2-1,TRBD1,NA,CASSVQGINEQFF,TGTGCCAGTAGTGTACAGGGGATCAATGAGCAGTTCTTC
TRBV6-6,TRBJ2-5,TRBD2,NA,CATHPSRLAGSETQYF,TGTGCCACTCACCCTTCTCGACTAGCGGGATCGGAGACCCAGTACTTC
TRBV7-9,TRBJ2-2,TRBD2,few,CASSSGLAGAGELFF,TGTGCCAGCAGCTCAGGACTAGCGGGAGCCGGGGAGCTGTTTTTT
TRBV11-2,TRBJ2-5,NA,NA,CASSPGPSETQYF,TGTGCCAGCAGCCCAGGTCCCTCGGAGACCCAGTACTTC
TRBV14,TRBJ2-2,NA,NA,CASSQEIIYGGNTGELFF,TGTGCCAGCAGCCAAGAGATTATCTATGGCGGGAACACCGGGGAGCTGTTTTTT
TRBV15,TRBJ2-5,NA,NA,CATSGNRGFETQYF,TGTGCTACCAGCGGGAACAGGGGATTCGAGACCCAGTACTTC
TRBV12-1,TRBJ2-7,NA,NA,CASSFGTSYEQYF,TGTGCCAGCAGCTTTGGGACTAGCTACGAGCAGTACTTC
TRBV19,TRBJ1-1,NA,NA,CASSIGVNTEAFF,TGTGCCAGTAGTATCGGAGTGAACACTGAAGCTTTCTTT
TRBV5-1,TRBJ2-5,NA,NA,CASSFRETQYF,TGCGCCAGCAGCTTCCGAGAGACCCAGTACTTC
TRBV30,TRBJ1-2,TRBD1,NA,CAWTGQGLKGYTF,TGTGCCTGGACGGGACAGGGGCTAAAAGGCTACACCTTC
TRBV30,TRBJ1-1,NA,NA,CAWTRGTTEAFF,TGTGCCTGGACCCGGGGGACCACTGAAGCTTTCTTT
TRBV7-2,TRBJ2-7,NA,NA,CASSLGREYEQYF,TGTGCCAGCAGCTTAGGTCGGGAGTACGAGCAGTACTTC
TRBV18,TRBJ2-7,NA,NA,CASSPRNRDSYEQYF,TGTGCCAGCTCACCACGGAACAGGGACTCCTACGAGCAGTACTTC
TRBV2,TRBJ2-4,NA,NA,CASSETVAKNIQYF,TGTGCCAGCAGCGAGACAGTAGCCAAAAACATTCAGTACTTC
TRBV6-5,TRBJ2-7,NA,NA,CASSYSGTGYEQYF,TGTGCCAGCAGTTACTCGGGGACTGGTTACGAGCAGTACTTC
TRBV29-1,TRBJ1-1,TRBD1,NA,CSVDGDRLNTEAFF,TGCAGCGTTGATGGGGACAGGTTGAACACTGAAGCTTTCTTT
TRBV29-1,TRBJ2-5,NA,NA,CSVEAGSQETQYF,TGCAGCGTTGAAGCGGGGTCCCAAGAGACCCAGTACTTC
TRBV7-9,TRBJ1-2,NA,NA,CASSLGGLNYGYTF,TGTGCCAGCAGCTTAGGGGGACTTAACTATGGCTACACCTTC
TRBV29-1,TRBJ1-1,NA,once,CSVPGAEAFF,TGCAGCGTCCCGGGGGCTGAAGCTTTCTTT
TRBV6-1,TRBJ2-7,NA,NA,CASTLGPEQYF,TGTGCCAGCACCCTAGGTCCCGAGCAGTACTTC
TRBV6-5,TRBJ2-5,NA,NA,CASRGRLVVETQYF,TGTGCCAGCAGGGGGAGACTAGTCGTTGAGACCCAGTACTTC
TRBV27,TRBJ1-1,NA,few,CASSLPEGGPGTEAFF,TGTGCCAGCAGTCTTCCCGAGGGGGGGCCGGGCACTGAAGCTTTCTTT
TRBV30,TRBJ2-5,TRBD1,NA,CAWSRPQGAWETQYF,TGTGCCTGGAGCAGGCCCCAGGGGGCATGGGAGACCCAGTACTTC
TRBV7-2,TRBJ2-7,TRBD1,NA,CASSLAGGQGAMYEQYF,TGTGCCAGCAGCTTAGCAGGGGGACAGGGGGCCATGTACGAGCAGTACTTC
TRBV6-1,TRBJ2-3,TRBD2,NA,CASSEVRPGLAYADTQYF,TGTGCCAGCAGTGAAGTGCGACCGGGACTAGCGTATGCAGATACGCAGTATTTT
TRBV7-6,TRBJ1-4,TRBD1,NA,CASSPEQGKPTNEKLFF,TGTGCCAGCAGCCCAGAACAGGGGAAGCCAACTAATGAAAAACTGTTTTTT
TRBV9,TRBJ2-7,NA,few,CASSGYRGTYEQYF,TGTGCCAGCAGCGGGTACCGGGGGACCTACGAGCAGTACTTC
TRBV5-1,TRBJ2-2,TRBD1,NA,CASSLKGAVGELFF,TGCGCCAGCAGCTTGAAGGGGGCGGTCGGGGAGCTGTTTTTT
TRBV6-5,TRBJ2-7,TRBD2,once,CASSYERESSYEQYF,TGTGCCAGCAGTTATGAGCGGGAGAGCTCCTACGAGCAGTACTTC